The clone carrying this T cell receptor beta chain was seen only a few times. Its antigen is undetermined. Produced via immunoSEQ multiplex PCR; TCRdb's table is partial and in-frame only. The table has 80,000 to 100,000 clones, 80% to 95% seen once. The data are from a study of graft-versus-host responses after intestinal transplantation. In germline, CDR1 is SGHRS, CDR2 YFSETQ. The CDR3 extends over 14 amino acids. With 4 bases removed from V and 0 bases from J, the gap between germline ends came to 11 bases. The V and J genes are TRBV5-1 and TRBJ2-7; D is unclear. The sample was unstimulated CD4+ T cells sorted from spleen or lymph node cells, taken before intestinal transplant. The TCR sequence derives from a human donor who received an intestinal transplant. The CDR3 DNA is TGCGCCAGCAGCCCGCGAGATCTCTCCTACGAGCAGTACTTC. This gives the protein CASSPRDLSYEQYF.